Detailed here is one TCR beta chain. Its specific antigen is unknown. The record has no base qualities; no much larger clone is one base away. This sample stems from a study of shared clonotypes between healthy human individuals (dated by TCRdb to the early 2020s). Describing the broader study: A few men and two women, aged 18 to 49 years, made up the cohort. Blood TCR repertoires of several healthy adults were deeply sequenced to estimate repertoire size and the extent of clonotype sharing between individuals. To increase sequencing depth and limit assay-specific biases, TCR repertoire library preparation and sequencing were carried out by different laboratories using diverse techniques. For each donor, three plates each were used for CD4 naive and CD4 memory, two plates were used for CD8 naive, and one plate was used for CD8 memory. Each donor's leukapheresis produced roughly between roughly 0.94 and 9.5 billion PBMCs.

TCR CDR3 regions were amplified from genomic DNA by multiplex PCR using the deep immunoSEQ assay. For each cell subset, the extracted genomic DNA was distributed evenly across all wells of several immunoSEQ 96-well plates, and each plate served as one replicate. For sorted subsets, 200 ng of genomic DNA, equivalent to some 30,000 T cell genomes, went into each replicate PCR. Purified libraries were quantified with a Qubit 3.0 fluorometer, sized on a Bioanalyzer 2100, and re-quantified with the KAPA Library Quantification kit. A separate single-read 150-cycle Illumina NextSeq 550 flow cell was used to sequence each immunoSEQ 96-well plate. Per the authors' processing: Because only junctional sequences without quality scores were contained in the immunoSEQ output, filtering matching that applied to full-length reads could not be performed. To assign V/J genes and CDR3, sequences were annotated against IMGT germline references using PyIR, a Python wrapper for IgBLAST v1.9. Reads were removed for weak V/J assignments (E-value above 1e-6), missing CDR3, stop codons, out-of-frame junctions, or ambiguous translated residues. V3J clonotypes were defined by identical inferred V gene, J gene, and CDR3 amino acid sequence. The percentage overlap between two repertoires was calculated by dividing the number of shared unique clonotypes by the size of the smaller repertoire. Richness of each repertoire was evaluated using RTK rarefaction, the Chao1 estimator, and Recon v2.1 estimates of unobserved clonotypes. Generation probabilities for all TCRbeta clonotypes obtained by the gDNA method from a handful of donors were computed using OLGA. Drawn from immuneACCESS, this table holds only the in-frame rearrangements with V and J called that TCRdb kept. Clones are partly lost; checked studies trace under half to an unresolved V gene and leave the rest unexplained. V and J calls and clone size follow that table, whereas D and trimming were derived from the DNA. This sample holds hundreds of thousands of clones; 96% were observed only once. Of the sample, about 0.32% falls within the top ten clones.

Overall study results and their limits: Because the study included a small number of donors, the genetic and exposure-history diversity represented was limited. Naive subsets generally had larger estimated clonotype richness than memory subsets did. Higher generation probabilities were observed for clonotypes shared by all four sorted-subset donors than for non-shared clonotypes. Pairwise subsampling indicated that sequencing depth was expected to affect the degree of clonotype sharing among donors. Sharing across a few donors was observed for roughly 5.4% of naive CD4, over 3% of naive CD8, 2.3% of memory CD4, and roughly 0.4% of memory CD8 clonotypes. Only blood was sampled, and tissue TCR repertoires likely differ from those in blood. Even with the large sequencing depth, rarefaction of the sorted-subset datasets indicated that sequencing was incomplete.

Via the germline V gene, CDR1 is MGHDK and CDR2 SYGVNS. V loses 3 bases of germline sequence and J loses 0 bases, and the interval between the two ends is 6 bases. Spanning cysteine to phenylalanine, the CDR3 consists of 14 amino acids. The sequence is cut down to CDR3 DNA, 42 bases in frame from base 1. The donors were healthy, HIV-negative adults who had no recently reported acute infections or vaccinations. Every donor was a Caucasian adult living in Nashville, Tennessee, USA. The CD8 memory samples were a combination of magnetically selected CD45RO+ cells and CCR7-negative CD45RA+ effector memory (TemRA) cells. After blood collection by leukapheresis, PBMCs were isolated using Ficoll-Histopaque density gradient centrifugation and then cryopreserved in the vapor phase of liquid nitrogen. Analytical flow cytometry was used to check the purity and quantity of every magnetically sorted T cell population. Genomic DNA was isolated from each sorted fraction and quantified by UV absorbance on a Nanodrop 2000c.

The TCR comes from a man aged 25-45 years in good health. Sequenced: memory CD8+ T cells sorted from blood. What this sample's cell subset or site label stands for: CD45RO+ cells pooled with CCR7-negative TemRA cells. The chain links TRBV25-1 with TRBJ1-3; no confident D gene assignment can be made. In nucleotide form, the sequence is TGTGCCAGCAGTGATTGGAACTCTGGAAACACCATATATTTT. Its amino acids are CASSDWNSGNTIYF.